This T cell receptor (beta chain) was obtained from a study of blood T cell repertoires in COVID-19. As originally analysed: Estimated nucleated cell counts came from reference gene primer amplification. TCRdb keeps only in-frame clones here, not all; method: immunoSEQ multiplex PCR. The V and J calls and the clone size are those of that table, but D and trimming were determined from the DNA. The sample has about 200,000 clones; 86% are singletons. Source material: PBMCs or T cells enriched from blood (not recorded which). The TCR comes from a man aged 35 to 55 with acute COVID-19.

The CDR3 DNA reads as TGTGCCAGCAGCGTTGGGACATACACCGGGGAGCTGTTTTTT. Its protein is CASSVGTYTGELFF. The V gene is TRBV9, the J gene TRBJ2-2; maybe TRBD1 (6 bases). The V end lost 2 bases, the J end lost 3 bases, and 8 bases lay between the germline ends. This CDR3 region has 14 residues. Germline-derived CDR1 and CDR2 are SGDLS and YYNGEE. Using reference TRBV9 and TRBJ2-2 for the parts outside the CDR3, the full variable domain is DSGVTQTPKHLITATGQRVTLRCSPRSGDLSVYWYQQSLDQGLQFLIQYYNGEERAKGNILERFSAQQFPDLHSELNLSSLELGDSALYFCASSVGTYTGELFFGEGSRLTVL.